This T cell receptor (beta chain) was retrieved from a study of T-cell reconstitution after alpha-beta-depleted transplantation in children. Germline CDR1 is SGHVS and CDR2 is FQNEAQ. The CDR3 loop spans 17 amino acids. The ends lost 1 base at V and 3 bases at J; junction bases unmatched: 8. Regarding this clonotype: As yet, its antigen is unknown.

Preparing the TCRbeta library involved the use of unique molecular identifiers. MiXCR was run by TCRdb on the PCR reads, yielding one entry per CDR3 protein. The sample consists of 750,000 to 950,000 distinct CDR3 sequences, about 16% of them appearing once. General study results and limits: Roughly two months post-transplant, alpha-beta T cells reportedly originated from several hundred graft clones that had expanded.

The TCR sequence derives from a male patient between 5 and 17 years old who had a stem cell transplant for acute lymphoblastic leukemia, so the T cells may come from the graft donor. The sequenced sample was PBMCs, mostly from graft donor cells, obtained 360 days after TCRalphabeta/CD19-depleted stem cell transplant. V usage is TRBV7-8 and J usage is TRBJ2-7; 11 nucleotides agree with TRBD2. In DNA form, the CDR3 reads TGTGCCAGCAGCTTAGACCGACTAGCGGGAAAACTCTACGAGCAGTACTTC. It translates to CASSLDRLAGKLYEQYF.